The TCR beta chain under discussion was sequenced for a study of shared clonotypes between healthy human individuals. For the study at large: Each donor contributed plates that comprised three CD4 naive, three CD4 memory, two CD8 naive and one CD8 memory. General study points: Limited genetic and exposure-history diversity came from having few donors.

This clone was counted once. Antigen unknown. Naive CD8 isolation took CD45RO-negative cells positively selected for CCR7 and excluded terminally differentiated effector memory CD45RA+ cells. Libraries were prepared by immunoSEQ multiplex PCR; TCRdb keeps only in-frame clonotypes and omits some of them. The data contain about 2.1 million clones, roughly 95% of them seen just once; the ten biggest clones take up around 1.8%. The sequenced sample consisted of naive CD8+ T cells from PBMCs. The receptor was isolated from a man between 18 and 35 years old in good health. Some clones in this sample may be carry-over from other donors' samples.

This CDR3 reads CASSPPGTPDEKLFF. DNA of the CDR3: TGTGCCAGCTCACCGCCGGGAACCCCGGATGAAAAACTGTTTTTT. This chain connects TRBV18 to TRBJ1-4; no clear D. Germline assignment: CDR1 KGHSH and CDR2 LQKENI. V lost 3 bases to trimming and J lost 6 bases, with 14 bases between them. This CDR3 has 15 amino acids.